The rows below give T cell receptor beta chains drawn from one sample of a study of healthy donors' naive CD4 and CD8 T cells. TCRdb called the reads again in MiXCR, with one record for every CDR3 protein. The table records 150,000 to 200,000 distinct CDR3 sequences, over 60% of them present only once. Specimen: naive CD4+ and CD8+ T cells sorted from blood, pooled from several donors. These receptors were taken from a pool of human donors in good health; the sample pools cells from several healthy donors. The CDR3 runs from the conserved cysteine through the conserved F or W. A D gene is named only where the DNA matches it firmly. Expanded clones get a size class; other rows say once, few or many, or leave the size out.

j_gene | d_gene | abundance | v_gene | CDR3nt | CDR3aa
TRBJ2-7 | TRBD1 | few | TRBV6-6 | TGTGCCAGCAGTTACGGGGACAGGTTTGCCTACGAGCAGTACTTC | CASSYGDRFAYEQYF
TRBJ1-2 | NA | NA | TRBV6-2/TRBV6-3 | TGTGCCAGCAGTTACGGGTCAGGGAGAAACTATGGCTACACCTTC | CASSYGSGRNYGYTF
TRBJ2-1 | TRBD1 | few | TRBV29-1 | TGCAGCGTTGTTCCGGGACAGGGGAGCCTCTGGTCCGGGGGGAGCTCCTACAATGAGCAGTTCTTC | CSVVPGQGSLWSGGSSYNEQFF
TRBJ2-5 | NA | NA | TRBV18 | TGTGCCAGCTCACCACAGGGGCCGGGAGAGACCCAGTACTTC | CASSPQGPGETQYF
TRBJ1-2 | NA | few | TRBV6-5 | TGTGCCAGCAGTTACACCTATCATCTTGGGTTGTCCTACACCTTC | CASSYTYHLGLSYTF
TRBJ2-1 | NA | NA | TRBV6-5 | TGTGCCAGCAGTTACTCAGCAGGCCACTCCTACAATGAGCAGTTCTTC | CASSYSAGHSYNEQFF
TRBJ2-5 | TRBD2 | NA | TRBV29-1 | TGCAGCGTTGAACAAGCGGGAGTTTTTGAGACCCAGTACTTC | CSVEQAGVFETQYF
TRBJ1-1 | NA | NA | TRBV27 | TGTGCCAGCAGTATAACAAAGAACACTGAAGCTTTCTTT | CASSITKNTEAFF
TRBJ2-7 | NA | NA | TRBV19 | TGTGCCAGTAGTGGACTCTCTTCGTACGAGCGGTACTTC | CASSGLSSYERYF
TRBJ2-5 | NA | NA | TRBV12-3/TRBV12-4 | TGTGCCAGCAGTTCAGCCCAAGAGACCCAGTACTTC | CASSSAQETQYF
TRBJ1-3 | NA | few | TRBV6-5 | TGTGCCAGCAGTTACTCGTTAGCCCCTGGAAACACCATATATTTT | CASSYSLAPGNTIYF
TRBJ2-7 | TRBD1 | NA | TRBV19 | TGTGCCAGCGGACAGGGTGCTTCCTACGAGCAGTACTTC | CASGQGASYEQYF
TRBJ2-1 | TRBD2 | NA | TRBV6-2/TRBV6-3 | TGTGCCAGCAGCTCGGGAGGGGACTCGCGGAAGCAGTTCTTC | CASSSGGDSRKQFF
TRBJ2-7 | TRBD1 | NA | TRBV5-1 | TGCGCCAGCAGCTTGGCCACAGGGGCGAATTACGAGCAGTACTTC | CASSLATGANYEQYF
TRBJ2-3 | TRBD1 | NA | TRBV6-5 | TGTGCCAGCAGTTGGGACAGGGGGTCCCCTAGCACAGATACGCAGTATTTT | CASSWDRGSPSTDTQYF
TRBJ2-7 | TRBD2 | NA | TRBV30 | TGTGCCTGGAGGAGCGGGAGAAACTACGAGCAGTACTTC | CAWRSGRNYEQYF
TRBJ2-1 | NA | few | TRBV6-5 | TGTGCCAGCAGTCCCCAGAGACCCTCCTACAATGAGCAGTTCTTC | CASSPQRPSYNEQFF
TRBJ2-1 | NA | NA | TRBV29-1 | TGCAGCGTCACATGGGGTAATGAGCAGTTCTTC | CSVTWGNEQFF
TRBJ2-1 | NA | NA | TRBV29-1 | TGCAGCGTTGAACAACGCGGCGATGAGCAGTTCTTC | CSVEQRGDEQFF
TRBJ2-3 | TRBD2 | NA | TRBV4-3 | TGCGCCAGCAGCCAAGATTGGTCGACTAGCATCGGAGGGGATACGCAGTATTTT | CASSQDWSTSIGGDTQYF
TRBJ1-1 | NA | NA | TRBV19 | TGTGCCAGTAACTTCGTCGAGGGGACCACTGAAGCTTTCTTT | CASNFVEGTTEAFF
TRBJ1-1 | NA | NA | TRBV6-1 | TGTGCCAGCACGCGTGCGACTGAAGCTTTCTTT | CASTRATEAFF
TRBJ2-2 | NA | NA | TRBV6-1 | TGTGCCAGCAGTGATCGGACAGTCGCGAACACCGGGGAGCTGTTTTTT | CASSDRTVANTGELFF
TRBJ1-2 | TRBD1 | NA | TRBV29-1 | TGCAGCGCTGACAGGGAGGATGGCTACACCTTC | CSADREDGYTF
TRBJ2-3 | NA | NA | TRBV7-2 | TGTGCCAGCAGCTTCGTACAGAGAGGCACAGATACGCAGTATTTT | CASSFVQRGTDTQYF
TRBJ1-2 | NA | NA | TRBV6-5 | TGTGCCAGCAGTTACGGCCTAGAGCGGAGAAACTATGGCTACACCTTC | CASSYGLERRNYGYTF
TRBJ1-2 | NA | NA | TRBV29-1 | TGCAGCGTTGAGAGTCGCTATGGCTACACCTTC | CSVESRYGYTF
TRBJ2-7 | NA | NA | TRBV29-1 | TGCAGCGTTGCGAGTCAGGGAGGCGAGCAGTACTTC | CSVASQGGEQYF
TRBJ2-2 | TRBD2 | NA | TRBV12-3/TRBV12-4 | TGTGCCAGCAGCCAATTCGGACTAGCGGCGGGCACCGGGGAGCTGTTTTTT | CASSQFGLAAGTGELFF
TRBJ1-2 | TRBD1 | NA | TRBV20-1 | TGCAGTGCTTTCTCAGGGACAGACTATGGCTACACCTTC | CSAFSGTDYGYTF
TRBJ1-6 | NA | NA | TRBV27 | TGTGCCAGCAGTCGACAAGGGCGCTCACCCCTCCACTTT | CASSRQGRSPLHF
TRBJ2-7 | NA | NA | TRBV19 | TGTGCCAGTAGTTTTTCCAGGAACTACGAGCAGTACTTC | CASSFSRNYEQYF
TRBJ1-5 | NA | NA | TRBV12-3/TRBV12-4 | TGTGCCAGCAGTTTCCTAGAGTGGGGTGTGAATCAGCCCCAGCATTTT | CASSFLEWGVNQPQHF
TRBJ2-3 | TRBD1 | NA | TRBV5-5 | TGTGCCAGCAGCCGGAGACAGGGAACAAACACAGATACGCAGTATTTT | CASSRRQGTNTDTQYF
TRBJ1-2 | NA | NA | TRBV29-1 | TGCAGCGTTGAAGGCAGCTCCTATGGCTACACCTTC | CSVEGSSYGYTF
TRBJ2-7 | TRBD1 | NA | TRBV27 | TGTGCCAGCAGTTTAGGACGGACAGGGGGCTCCTACGAGCAGTACTTC | CASSLGRTGGSYEQYF
TRBJ1-2 | NA | NA | TRBV20-1 | TGCAGTGCTAGAGTCGAAATGGGAGGCTACACCTTC | CSARVEMGGYTF
TRBJ2-2 | NA | NA | TRBV6-5 | TGTGCCAGCAGTTACTCGAGTCAGGGTTGGAACACCGGGGAGCTGTTTTTT | CASSYSSQGWNTGELFF
TRBJ2-3 | NA | few | TRBV29-1 | TGCAGCGTCCGGGGGTGGGATACGCAGTATTTT | CSVRGWDTQYF
TRBJ2-5 | NA | once | TRBV27 | TGTGCCAGCAATCGGGTAGGAGAGACCCAGTACTTC | CASNRVGETQYF
TRBJ1-1 | NA | NA | TRBV6-2/TRBV6-3 | TGTGCCAGCAGTTACGCTGGTTACACTGAAGCTTTCTTT | CASSYAGYTEAFF
TRBJ1-1 | NA | NA | TRBV4-3 | TGCGCCAGCAGCCCGGAGCCCAGGGCGGGACAAGCGAACACTGAAGCTTTCTTT | CASSPEPRAGQANTEAFF
TRBJ2-7 | TRBD2 | NA | TRBV27 | TGTGCCAGCAGTTTTAAGCGGGAGGGCTACGAGCAGTACTTC | CASSFKREGYEQYF
TRBJ1-1 | TRBD1 | NA | TRBV12-5 | TGTGCTAGTGGTTTGGAGTCCGGGACAGTAGCTTTCTTT | CASGLESGTVAFF
TRBJ2-7 | NA | NA | TRBV29-1 | TGCAGCTGGGCCGGGGTTCCCTACGAGCAGTACTTC | CSWAGVPYEQYF
TRBJ2-1 | NA | NA | TRBV27 | TGTGCCAGCAGTTTTAACAATGAGCAGTTCTTC | CASSFNNEQFF
TRBJ1-5 | NA | NA | TRBV5-6 | TGTGCCAGCGCCATGGGTAGCAATCAGCCCCAGCATTTT | CASAMGSNQPQHF
TRBJ2-5 | NA | NA | TRBV10-3 | TGTGCCATCAGTGACCCGGGGAGACAAGAGACCCAGTACTTC | CAISDPGRQETQYF
TRBJ2-7 | NA | NA | TRBV11-2 | TGTGCCAGCAGCTATCAGGGATTCTACGAGCAGTACTTC | CASSYQGFYEQYF
TRBJ1-2 | NA | NA | TRBV29-1 | TGCAGCGTTGGCGACAGGACCTATGGCTACACCTTC | CSVGDRTYGYTF
TRBJ2-3 | NA | NA | TRBV4-2 | TGTGCCAGCAGCCAAGTCCCGGAGCGGGGCACAGATACGCAGTATTTT | CASSQVPERGTDTQYF
TRBJ2-3 | TRBD1 | NA | TRBV7-8 | TGTGCCAGCAGCCCGACAGGGGCGAGAGATACGCAGTATTTT | CASSPTGARDTQYF
TRBJ2-7 | TRBD2 | once | TRBV20-1 | TGCAGTGCCCAGGGCGAGTCGGGAGGGCCGTCCTGCGAGCAGTACTTC | CSAQGESGGPSCEQYF